This is a list of T cell receptor beta chains from one sample in a study of blood T cell repertoires in COVID-19. Assay: immunoSEQ multiplex PCR; the TCRdb copy retains only in-frame clones and omits some. Of about 300,000 clones listed, 80% to 95% are singletons. Input material: peripheral blood. These receptor sequences come from a woman in her 30s with COVID-19, enrolled during active disease. Each CDR3 is given with its conserved first and last residue. A D gene is named only where the DNA matches it firmly. A clone size is listed for some rows: how often the clone was seen (once, few, many), or a class if it is expanded.

>TRBJ2-1|-|TRBD2|TRBV6-2/TRBV6-3
CASSYPTGLAGPSSYNEQFF
TGTGCCAGCAGTTACCCCACGGGACTAGCGGGACCGAGCTCCTACAATGAGCAGTTCTTC
>TRBJ2-7|-|TRBD1|TRBV5-5
CASSLGDRVEQYF
TGTGCCAGCAGCTTGGGGGACAGGGTCGAGCAGTACTTC
>TRBJ1-1|few|TRBD1|TRBV30
CAWSLQGTNTEAFF
TGTGCCTGGAGTTTACAGGGGACCAACACTGAAGCTTTCTTT
>TRBJ2-2|-|TRBD2|TRBV28
CASNTIGLAGGFAGELFF
TGTGCCAGCAACACGATCGGACTAGCGGGAGGGTTCGCCGGGGAGCTGTTTTTT
>TRBJ2-2|-|-|TRBV24-1
CATSDPARADRTGELFF
TGTGCCACCAGTGACCCGGCGAGGGCCGACAGGACCGGGGAGCTGTTTTTT
>TRBJ2-3|-|-|TRBV6-2/TRBV6-3
CASSYREPPGTDTQYF
TGTGCCAGCAGTTACCGGGAACCTCCGGGCACAGATACGCAGTATTTT
>TRBJ2-7|-|-|TRBV28
CASSSSSYEQYF
TGTGCCAGCAGTTCGAGCTCCTACGAGCAGTACTTC
>TRBJ1-6|-|-|TRBV28
CASRRQESSYNSPLHF
TGTGCCAGCAGAAGACAGGAAAGCTCCTATAATTCACCCCTCCACTTT
>TRBJ1-1|-|-|TRBV10-3
CAISEQGNTEAFF
TGTGCCATCAGTGAACAGGGAAACACTGAAGCTTTCTTT
>TRBJ2-7|-|TRBD1|TRBV6-5
CASSPFGDSTYEQYF
TGTGCCAGCAGCCCCTTCGGGGACAGCACTTACGAGCAGTACTTC
>TRBJ2-3|once|TRBD2|TRBV6-4
CASSDLAGTGTDTQYF
TGTGCCAGCAGTGATCTAGCGGGAACTGGCACAGATACGCAGTATTTT
>TRBJ2-5|-|-|TRBV6-5
CASSAYRDETQYF
TGTGCCAGCAGCGCGTACAGGGACGAGACCCAGTACTTC
>TRBJ2-2|-|TRBD2|TRBV24-1
CATSDLGLAGDTGELFF
TGTGCCACCAGTGATTTGGGACTAGCGGGAGACACCGGGGAGCTGTTTTTT
>TRBJ1-5|few|-|TRBV2
CASNRDFRNQPQHF
TGTGCCAGCAACAGGGATTTTCGAAATCAGCCCCAGCATTTT
>TRBJ1-1|-|-|TRBV25-1
CASSESVNTEAFF
TGTGCCAGCAGTGAATCAGTGAACACTGAAGCTTTCTTT
>TRBJ2-3|-|TRBD1|TRBV28
CASSLWPGDRGSTDTQYF
TGTGCCAGCAGTTTATGGCCGGGGGACAGGGGTAGCACAGATACGCAGTATTTT
>TRBJ2-6|-|TRBD2|TRBV28
CASSSVGGSQGANVLTF
TGTGCCAGCAGTTCTGTCGGGGGGTCACAGGGGGCCAACGTCCTGACTTTC
>TRBJ1-2|-|TRBD1|TRBV28
CASRLTGDYGYTF
TGTGCCAGCAGACTGACAGGGGACTATGGCTACACCTTC
>TRBJ2-2|-|-|TRBV24-1
CATSPLEGRELNTGELFF
TGTGCCACCAGTCCACTGGAGGGCCGGGAGTTGAACACCGGGGAGCTGTTTTTT
>TRBJ1-2|-|TRBD1|TRBV30
CAWGNRGLYGYTF
TGTGCCTGGGGTAACAGGGGGCTTTATGGCTACACCTTC
>TRBJ1-1|-|-|TRBV3-1/TRBV3-2
CASSWDTGSSAEAFF
TGTGCCAGCAGCTGGGACACGGGAAGTTCCGCTGAAGCTTTCTTT
>TRBJ2-3|-|TRBD1|TRBV5-4
CASSLGRDRVSDTQYF
TGTGCCAGCAGCTTGGGCCGGGACAGGGTATCAGATACGCAGTATTTT
>TRBJ2-3|once|-|TRBV12-3/TRBV12-4
CASTRSYTDTQYF
TGTGCCAGCACAAGGAGTTACACAGATACGCAGTATTTT
>TRBJ1-3|-|-|TRBV20-1
CSARDLDTIYF
TGCAGTGCTAGAGATCTAGACACCATATATTTT
>TRBJ2-3|few|TRBD2|TRBV18
CASSPGGSFLAGGPESTDTQYF
TGTGCCAGCTCACCGGGGGGCTCGTTCCTAGCGGGAGGCCCCGAAAGCACAGATACGCAGTATTTT
>TRBJ2-7|once|-|TRBV7-9
CASSQQGLGEQYF
TGTGCCAGCAGTCAACAGGGCCTGGGGGAGCAGTACTTC
>TRBJ2-7|-|-|TRBV11-2
CASSPLAQGAYEQYF
TGTGCCAGCAGCCCTCTAGCCCAAGGCGCCTACGAGCAGTACTTC
>TRBJ2-1|-|TRBD2|TRBV19
CASSRWEGTNEQFF
TGTGCCAGTAGTCGGTGGGAGGGCACAAATGAGCAGTTCTTC
>TRBJ2-1|-|TRBD1|TRBV28
CASTRDSSSYNEQFF
TGTGCCAGCACTCGGGACAGCAGCTCCTACAATGAGCAGTTCTTC
>TRBJ2-1|-|TRBD2|TRBV12-3/TRBV12-4
CASSLGAGGEQFF
TGTGCCAGCAGTTTAGGGGCGGGAGGTGAGCAGTTCTTC
>TRBJ2-3|-|TRBD2|TRBV6-5
CASSRFSGRVYTQYF
TGTGCCAGCAGCCGCTTCAGCGGGAGGGTTTATACGCAGTATTTT
>TRBJ1-4|-|-|TRBV19
CASSIDPGADEKLFF
TGTGCCAGTAGTATAGATCCAGGGGCGGATGAAAAACTGTTTTTT
>TRBJ1-6|-|-|TRBV2
CASSEQGVYNSPLHF
TGTGCCAGCAGTGAGCAGGGTGTTTATAATTCACCCCTCCACTTT
>TRBJ2-1|once|TRBD2|TRBV15
CATSRDLAGSNEQFF
TGTGCCACCAGCAGAGATTTAGCGGGGTCCAATGAGCAGTTCTTC
>TRBJ2-1|-|TRBD1|TRBV11-2
CASSQQTGEIYNEQFF
TGTGCCAGCAGCCAACAGACAGGGGAAATCTACAATGAGCAGTTCTTC
>TRBJ1-6|-|TRBD1|TRBV30
CAWSANRGFYNSPLHF
TGTGCCTGGAGCGCCAACAGGGGGTTTTATAATTCACCCCTCCACTTT
>TRBJ2-3|many|-|TRBV7-9
CASSSRGADTQYF
TGTGCCAGCAGTAGCCGGGGGGCTGATACGCAGTATTTT
>TRBJ2-7|-|TRBD1|TRBV7-2
CATLGTGATYEQYF
TGTGCCACCCTAGGGACAGGGGCTACCTACGAGCAGTACTTC
>TRBJ2-7|-|TRBD1|TRBV4-1
CASSQRGTGSYEQYF
TGCGCCAGCAGTCAAAGGGGGACAGGGAGTTACGAGCAGTACTTC
>TRBJ2-3|-|-|TRBV20-1
CSASRESTDTQYF
TGCAGTGCTAGTCGGGAAAGCACAGATACGCAGTATTTT
>TRBJ1-2|-|TRBD1|TRBV18
CASSDNRGGGYTF
TGTGCCAGCTCAGATAACAGGGGCGGTGGCTACACCTTC
>TRBJ2-3|-|TRBD1|TRBV5-8
CASSLVGLDRPESDF
TGTGCCAGCAGCTTGGTTGGGCTGGACAGGCCGGAGTCGGATTTT
>TRBJ1-2|-|-|TRBV29-1
CSGEGGELGYGYTF
TGCAGCGGCGAGGGTGGGGAGTTAGGGTATGGCTACACCTTC
>TRBJ2-1|-|TRBD2|TRBV19
CASSTPGTRSYNEQFF
TGTGCCAGTAGTACTCCCGGGACTAGGTCCTACAATGAGCAGTTCTTC
>TRBJ2-3|-|TRBD2|TRBV11-2
CASSSGLGYTDTQYF
TGTGCCAGCAGCTCGGGACTAGGGTACACAGATACGCAGTATTTT
>TRBJ2-7|-|-|TRBV12-3/TRBV12-4
CASSLGPTYEQYF
TGTGCCAGCAGTTTAGGGCCGACTTACGAGCAGTACTTC